A selection of T cell receptor beta chains follows, all from one sample in a study of T cells in Graves' hyperthyroidism and ophthalmopathy. One entry per CDR3 protein results from TCRdb running MiXCR on the multiplex PCR reads. The sample holds about 570,000 distinct CDR3 sequences, about 43% seen once. Source material: peripheral blood or thyroid tissue (not recorded which). The source is an adult woman with Graves' disease, either hyperthyroidism or ophthalmopathy (not recorded which). Both conserved end residues are part of each CDR3. Each record gives: clone size, J gene, V gene, D gene, CDR3 DNA, CDR3 protein. The D gene is left open where the match is weak. Only some rows state a clone size, as once, few, many or a class for expanded clones.

clone_size: many; j_call: TRBJ1-2; v_call: TRBV5-1; d_call: NA; cdr3_nt: TGCGCCAGCAGCACCACAGGGTCTAGTGGCTACACCTTC; cdr3_aa: CASSTTGSSGYTF
clone_size: many; j_call: TRBJ2-6; v_call: TRBV15; d_call: NA; cdr3_nt: TGTGCCACCAGCAGAGGGGCAAACTCTGGGGCCAACGTCCTGACTTTC; cdr3_aa: CATSRGANSGANVLTF
clone_size: NA; j_call: TRBJ1-6; v_call: TRBV11-2; d_call: NA; cdr3_nt: TGTGCCAGCAGCCCGGGACCGCCAAATTCACCCCTCCACTTT; cdr3_aa: CASSPGPPNSPLHF
clone_size: many; j_call: TRBJ2-7; v_call: TRBV11-2; d_call: NA; cdr3_nt: TGTGCCAGCAGCTGGTCGTATTTACCTCACTACGAGCAGTACTTC; cdr3_aa: CASSWSYLPHYEQYF
clone_size: many; j_call: TRBJ1-2; v_call: TRBV7-6; d_call: NA; cdr3_nt: TGTGCCAGCAGCCCCCACGGGTATGGCTACACCTTC; cdr3_aa: CASSPHGYGYTF
clone_size: many; j_call: TRBJ2-5; v_call: TRBV10-3; d_call: NA; cdr3_nt: TGTGCCATCAGTGGGGAGCGCGGGACAGAGACCCAGTACTTC; cdr3_aa: CAISGERGTETQYF
clone_size: many; j_call: TRBJ2-1; v_call: TRBV6-1; d_call: TRBD2; cdr3_nt: TGTGCCAGCGAGAAGGGTGGGACTAGCGGGAGCGATGAGCAGTTCTTC; cdr3_aa: CASEKGGTSGSDEQFF
clone_size: many; j_call: TRBJ2-7; v_call: TRBV2; d_call: TRBD2; cdr3_nt: TGTGCCAGCAGTCGGAGGCGCGGGGGCGCGGGGGGCTACGAGCAGTACTTC; cdr3_aa: CASSRRRGGAGGYEQYF
clone_size: few; j_call: TRBJ1-5; v_call: TRBV28; d_call: NA; cdr3_nt: TGTGCCAGCAGTTTCGTCCCAGACAATCAGCCCCAGCATTTT; cdr3_aa: CASSFVPDNQPQHF
clone_size: few; j_call: TRBJ1-2; v_call: TRBV29-1; d_call: NA; cdr3_nt: TGCAGCGTTCAGGAGCCCCCCCCTATCTATGGCTACACCTTC; cdr3_aa: CSVQEPPPIYGYTF
clone_size: many; j_call: TRBJ2-5; v_call: TRBV7-9; d_call: TRBD2; cdr3_nt: TGTGCCAGCAGCTTAGATAGATTCGGCGGGAGTCGTCAAGAGACCCAGTACTTC; cdr3_aa: CASSLDRFGGSRQETQYF
clone_size: NA; j_call: TRBJ2-5; v_call: TRBV10-3; d_call: NA; cdr3_nt: TGTGCCATCAGTGAGTCGGCCCAGGGGATGGGTCAGCCCCAGTACTTC; cdr3_aa: CAISESAQGMGQPQYF
clone_size: many; j_call: TRBJ2-5; v_call: TRBV5-1; d_call: NA; cdr3_nt: TGCGCCAGCAGCTTGGCCACGCGGCGGGAGACCCAGTACTTC; cdr3_aa: CASSLATRRETQYF
clone_size: few; j_call: TRBJ1-4; v_call: TRBV29-1; d_call: TRBD1; cdr3_nt: TGCAGCGTGGCGGACAGGGCCGGGGAAAAACTGTTTTTT; cdr3_aa: CSVADRAGEKLFF
clone_size: NA; j_call: TRBJ2-7; v_call: TRBV7-9; d_call: NA; cdr3_nt: TGTGCCAGCAGTGTTTCGGCAGGGGCTGGTCACTACGAGCAGTACTTC; cdr3_aa: CASSVSAGAGHYEQYF
clone_size: NA; j_call: TRBJ1-1; v_call: TRBV6-1; d_call: NA; cdr3_nt: TGTGCCAGCAGTGAAAGGCCAGGAGGGGTCACTGAAGCTTTCTTT; cdr3_aa: CASSERPGGVTEAFF
clone_size: NA; j_call: TRBJ1-5; v_call: TRBV29-1; d_call: TRBD1; cdr3_nt: TGCAGCGTTCTGACTGGACAGGCGGGTAGGGGGACCCAGCATTTT; cdr3_aa: CSVLTGQAGRGTQHF
clone_size: NA; j_call: TRBJ1-1; v_call: TRBV2; d_call: TRBD1; cdr3_nt: TGTGCCAGCAGCCAGAGGGACAGTCACACTGAAGCTTTCTTT; cdr3_aa: CASSQRDSHTEAFF
clone_size: many; j_call: TRBJ1-1; v_call: TRBV20-1; d_call: NA; cdr3_nt: TGCAGTGCCCGGCGACTGGTGAACACTGAAGCTTTCTTT; cdr3_aa: CSARRLVNTEAFF
clone_size: few; j_call: TRBJ1-3; v_call: TRBV11-2; d_call: NA; cdr3_nt: TGTGCCAGCAGCTTAGCTGACCACACCATATATTTT; cdr3_aa: CASSLADHTIYF
clone_size: many; j_call: TRBJ2-2; v_call: TRBV7-9; d_call: NA; cdr3_nt: TGTGCCAGCACCTTCAGACCTGGGACGGCGAACACCGGGGAGCTGTTTTTT; cdr3_aa: CASTFRPGTANTGELFF
clone_size: many; j_call: TRBJ2-7; v_call: TRBV13; d_call: NA; cdr3_nt: TGTGCCAGCAGCTTAGGACCATGGAAATACGAGCAGTACTTC; cdr3_aa: CASSLGPWKYEQYF
clone_size: NA; j_call: TRBJ2-1; v_call: TRBV7-3; d_call: NA; cdr3_nt: TGTGCCAGCAGCTGGACTCATAACAATGAGCAGTTCTTC; cdr3_aa: CASSWTHNNEQFF
clone_size: many; j_call: TRBJ2-7; v_call: TRBV7-2; d_call: TRBD1; cdr3_nt: TGTGCCGGCCAAGGGGGCTCTGGCAACGAGCAGTACTTC; cdr3_aa: CAGQGGSGNEQYF
clone_size: many; j_call: TRBJ2-7; v_call: TRBV5-8; d_call: NA; cdr3_nt: TGTGCCAGCAGCTTGATTTCAGGGGACTACGAGCAGTACTTC; cdr3_aa: CASSLISGDYEQYF
clone_size: NA; j_call: TRBJ2-5; v_call: TRBV7-2; d_call: NA; cdr3_nt: TGTGCCAGCAGCGGAGACGTGACCCAGTACTTC; cdr3_aa: CASSGDVTQYF
clone_size: NA; j_call: TRBJ2-5; v_call: TRBV20-1; d_call: NA; cdr3_nt: TGCAGTGCTGGAACGAAGCAGCAAGAGACCCAGTACTTC; cdr3_aa: CSAGTKQQETQYF
clone_size: NA; j_call: TRBJ2-1; v_call: TRBV20-1; d_call: TRBD2; cdr3_nt: TGCAGTGCTAGGACTAGCGGGAGGAGTGATGAGCAGTTCTTC; cdr3_aa: CSARTSGRSDEQFF
clone_size: NA; j_call: TRBJ2-7; v_call: TRBV5-1; d_call: TRBD2; cdr3_nt: TGCGCCAGCAGCCCCCTACTTCAACTAGCGTCTAGCTACGAGCAGTACTTC; cdr3_aa: CASSPLLQLASSYEQYF
clone_size: NA; j_call: TRBJ1-2; v_call: TRBV5-8; d_call: NA; cdr3_nt: TGTGCCAGCAGCCCCGCGGCTCTTCAGCTGGGTAACTATGGCTACACCTTC; cdr3_aa: CASSPAALQLGNYGYTF
clone_size: few; j_call: TRBJ1-5; v_call: TRBV5-1; d_call: TRBD1; cdr3_nt: TGCGCCAGCAGCTTGGCAGGGGGGGATCGGCCCCAGCATTTT; cdr3_aa: CASSLAGGDRPQHF
clone_size: many; j_call: TRBJ2-5; v_call: TRBV5-1; d_call: NA; cdr3_nt: TGCGCCAGCAGCTTGGCCCGGGACTTCCAAGAGACCCAGTACTTC; cdr3_aa: CASSLARDFQETQYF
clone_size: many; j_call: TRBJ2-7; v_call: TRBV24-1; d_call: TRBD1; cdr3_nt: TGTGCCACCAGTACCGGGACAGACTACGAGCAGTACTTC; cdr3_aa: CATSTGTDYEQYF
clone_size: many; j_call: TRBJ1-2; v_call: TRBV2; d_call: NA; cdr3_nt: TGTGCCAGCACAAAAGGTGTCCATGGCTACACCTTC; cdr3_aa: CASTKGVHGYTF
clone_size: NA; j_call: TRBJ1-1; v_call: TRBV6-1; d_call: NA; cdr3_nt: TGTGCCAGTACAGGGACCGAAACGACTGAAGCTTTCTTT; cdr3_aa: CASTGTETTEAFF
clone_size: NA; j_call: TRBJ2-5; v_call: TRBV7-2; d_call: TRBD2; cdr3_nt: TGTGCCAGCAGCTTAGCTGTCCTAGCGGGGGACCAGTACTTC; cdr3_aa: CASSLAVLAGDQYF
clone_size: many; j_call: TRBJ1-4; v_call: TRBV11-2; d_call: NA; cdr3_nt: TGTGCCAGCAAACCGATGGGATTTGGTGAAAAACTGTTTTTT; cdr3_aa: CASKPMGFGEKLFF
clone_size: NA; j_call: TRBJ1-5; v_call: TRBV7-9; d_call: NA; cdr3_nt: TGTGCCAGCAGCTTGCGGTGGGATAGAAATCAGCCCCAGCATTTT; cdr3_aa: CASSLRWDRNQPQHF
clone_size: NA; j_call: TRBJ2-7; v_call: TRBV29-1; d_call: NA; cdr3_nt: TGCAGCGTAGACCGACAGGGAGGGCAGTACTTC; cdr3_aa: CSVDRQGGQYF
clone_size: NA; j_call: TRBJ1-2; v_call: TRBV2; d_call: TRBD1; cdr3_nt: TGTGCCAGCAGTTCCGGACAGGCAGGAGGCTACACCTTC; cdr3_aa: CASSSGQAGGYTF
clone_size: many; j_call: TRBJ2-7; v_call: TRBV5-6; d_call: TRBD2; cdr3_nt: TGTGCCAGCAGCCTAGCGGGAGAGCTAACCTACGAGCAGTACTTC; cdr3_aa: CASSLAGELTYEQYF
clone_size: NA; j_call: TRBJ2-6; v_call: TRBV7-2; d_call: TRBD1; cdr3_nt: TGTGCCAGCACCGCCGGGACAGGGGCTGGCGCTGGGGCCAACGTCCTGACTTTC; cdr3_aa: CASTAGTGAGAGANVLTF
clone_size: few; j_call: TRBJ1-2; v_call: TRBV2; d_call: TRBD1; cdr3_nt: TGTGCCAGCACACAAACGGGACAGGCCGTTTTC; cdr3_aa: CASTQTGQAVF
clone_size: many; j_call: TRBJ1-2; v_call: TRBV6-1; d_call: TRBD1; cdr3_nt: TGTGCCAGCAGTGCCGGGTCCCAGGGGGTTGATGGCTACACCTTC; cdr3_aa: CASSAGSQGVDGYTF
clone_size: many; j_call: TRBJ1-6; v_call: TRBV7-8; d_call: NA; cdr3_nt: TGTGCCAGCAGCCCCCGGGAGTTGGGTTCACCCCTCCACTTT; cdr3_aa: CASSPRELGSPLHF
clone_size: NA; j_call: TRBJ1-5; v_call: TRBV2; d_call: NA; cdr3_nt: TGTGCCTGCAGTGCCGACAGAGGCAATCAGCCCCAGCATTTT; cdr3_aa: CACSADRGNQPQHF
clone_size: NA; j_call: TRBJ2-5; v_call: TRBV12-3/TRBV12-4; d_call: NA; cdr3_nt: TGTGCCAGCAGTTTTGGAGAACAAGAGACCCAGTACTTC; cdr3_aa: CASSFGEQETQYF
clone_size: many; j_call: TRBJ2-5; v_call: TRBV2; d_call: TRBD2; cdr3_nt: TGTGCCAGCAGAAAGGGACTAGCTCGCGAGACCCAGTACTTC; cdr3_aa: CASRKGLARETQYF
clone_size: many; j_call: TRBJ2-7; v_call: TRBV5-1; d_call: TRBD2; cdr3_nt: TGCGCCAGCACCTGGGCGGGCCGGGAGGACCACGAGCAGTACTTC; cdr3_aa: CASTWAGREDHEQYF
clone_size: few; j_call: TRBJ2-5; v_call: TRBV29-1; d_call: NA; cdr3_nt: TGCAGCGCCGAGAGGGCAGGACGGGAGACCCAGTACTTC; cdr3_aa: CSAERAGRETQYF
clone_size: many; j_call: TRBJ2-7; v_call: TRBV4-1; d_call: NA; cdr3_nt: TGCGCCAGCAGCCAGAGGATCGGGAGCAACGAGCAGTACTTC; cdr3_aa: CASSQRIGSNEQYF
clone_size: NA; j_call: TRBJ1-2; v_call: TRBV20-1; d_call: NA; cdr3_nt: TGCAGTGCTTTAGAGCGCTCCTCTGGAAACACCTTC; cdr3_aa: CSALERSSGNTF
clone_size: NA; j_call: TRBJ1-5; v_call: TRBV15; d_call: NA; cdr3_nt: TGTGCCACCAGCAGAAGCTTGGAGCCCCAGCATTTT; cdr3_aa: CATSRSLEPQHF
clone_size: few; j_call: TRBJ2-2; v_call: TRBV6-1; d_call: NA; cdr3_nt: TGTGCCAGCAGTCCCGACCGTATCCTTGGGAACACCGGGGAGCTGTTTTTT; cdr3_aa: CASSPDRILGNTGELFF
clone_size: NA; j_call: TRBJ1-1; v_call: TRBV20-1; d_call: NA; cdr3_nt: TGCAGTGCTAGCCCGGACAGCCGGGCCACGGAAGCTTTCTTT; cdr3_aa: CSASPDSRATEAFF
clone_size: few; j_call: TRBJ2-6; v_call: TRBV18; d_call: NA; cdr3_nt: TGTGCCAGCTCACCAGTAGCGAACTCTGGGGCCAACGTCCTGACTTTC; cdr3_aa: CASSPVANSGANVLTF
clone_size: many; j_call: TRBJ1-1; v_call: TRBV2; d_call: TRBD1; cdr3_nt: TGTGCCAGCAGTGCTACCGGGACAGGGTTCACTGAAGCTTTCTTT; cdr3_aa: CASSATGTGFTEAFF
clone_size: NA; j_call: TRBJ1-1; v_call: TRBV29-1; d_call: NA; cdr3_nt: TGCAGCGTTGAGACAGGTACCGAAGCTTTCTTT; cdr3_aa: CSVETGTEAFF
clone_size: NA; j_call: TRBJ1-1; v_call: TRBV5-1; d_call: TRBD1; cdr3_nt: TGCGCCAGCAGCTTGGGACAGGGGCTTATGAACACTGAAGCTTTCTTT; cdr3_aa: CASSLGQGLMNTEAFF